This T cell receptor (beta chain) was found in a study of cytomegalovirus exposure and HLA in healthy donors. Overall study findings and caveats: In vitro assays verified that three CMV-associated chains recognized CMV antigens specifically. Usually a TCR sequence was rare, but some public TCRs were found in many donors. Later on, an analysis found that several of the most significant clusters appeared to be linked to common viral pathogens, which included parvovirus B19.

As for this clone: The antigen is not known.

60 Vbeta and 13 Jbeta primers were used in PCR. Sequenced by immunoSEQ multiplex PCR; TCRdb stores in-frame clones only, minus some. The sample carries some 130,000 clones, 65% to 80% recorded once. CDR1 is SGHRS, CDR2 YFSETQ, per germline. This CDR3 region has 17 residues. The V segment lost 0 bases and the J segment 5 bases; nucleotides outside the gene matches: 10. The chain combines TRBV5-1 with TRBJ2-3, with 9 positions matching TRBD2. This receptor was obtained from a woman between 18 and 30 years old in good health and CMV-seronegative. The sequenced sample consisted of PBMCs. CDR3 region: CASSLAGSGRVRDTQYF. The DNA for the CDR3 is TGCGCCAGCAGCTTGGCGGGTAGCGGGAGAGTAAGAGATACGCAGTATTTT.